One sample yielded the 22 T cell receptor beta chains listed below, sequenced in a study of shared clonotypes between healthy human individuals. The method was immunoSEQ multiplex PCR; TCRdb's version includes in-frame clones alone and lacks a portion of them. The table includes around 2,000,000 clones, about 95% detected once. The naive CD8 population came from CD45RO-negative cells selected for CCR7, without terminally differentiated effector memory CD45RA+ cells. Sequenced input: naive CD8+ T cells sorted from blood. Source of these receptors: a man between 18 and 29 years old in good health.

The chain links TRBV5-4 to TRBJ2-7, with TRBD1 matching 7 bases. V shed 1 base, J shed 7 bases, and the junction held 11 bases outside the gene matches. Germline V CDR1 and CDR2: SGHNT, YYREEE (reference sequence). This CDR3 has 15 residues. DNA for the CDR3: TGTGCCAGCAGCTTGCCGGGACAGAGGGCAATGGAGCAGTACTTC. It encodes CASSLPGQRAMEQYF. The whole variable domain, remainder taken from reference TRBV5-4 and TRBJ2-7, is ETGVTQSPTHLIKTRGQQVTLRCSSQSGHNTVSWYQQALGQGPQFIFQYYREEENGRGNFPPRFSGLQFPNYSSELNVNALELDDSALYLCASSLPGQRAMEQYFGPGTRLTVT.

The gene calls are TRBV27 and TRBJ2-7; D tentatively reads TRBD1 or TRBD2 (5 bases each). CDR3 length: 15 amino acids. Germline V gives CDR1 MNHEY, CDR2 SMNVEV (reference sequence). V was pared by 6 bases and J by 1 base, with 16 bases between. The CDR3 sequence is CASSPGAGPSYEQYF. In DNA form, the CDR3 reads TGTGCCAGCAGCCCCGGGGCAGGCCCATCCTACGAGCAGTACTTC.

The J gene is TRBJ1-2, the V gene TRBV28; 9 bases map to TRBD1. The junction had 7 bases not matched to a gene; V was cut back by 6 bases and J by 5 bases. Germline V gene data show CDR1 as MDHEN and CDR2 as SYDVKM. This CDR3 is built from 14 residues. Here the CDR3 DNA reads TGTGCCAGCAGGGAGACAGGGGGTGGATATGGCTACACCTTC. Translated, it gives CASRETGGGYGYTF.

With respect to this clone: One end of the junction does not line up with germline, which may come from a read error. The chain carries TRBV6-5 and TRBJ2-7; tentative D call: TRBD2 (6 bases). This CDR3 is 11 amino acids long. Germline CDR1 MNHEY, CDR2 SVGAGI. The CDR3 nucleotides are TGTGCCAGCAGTGACGCGGGGAGTTGGGACTTC. This encodes CASSDAGSWDF.

CDR3: CANAGQYNQPQHF. The CDR3 DNA follows: TGTGCCAATGCGGGACAGTACAATCAGCCCCAGCATTTT. The rearrangement links TRBV6-4 to TRBJ1-5, with 7 nucleotides matching TRBD1. CDR3 length: 13 residues. Per germline, CDR1 MRHNA and CDR2 SNTAGT. The trim removed 10 bases at V and 3 bases at J, leaving 6 bases unmatched.

This clone was picked up one time. V gene TRBV9 combines with J gene TRBJ2-7; 7 bases align to TRBD1. The CDR3 sequence is 15 residues long. Germline loops: CDR1 SGDLS, CDR2 YYNGEE. Trimming at V came to 3 bases and at J to 0 bases, leaving 6 bases not matched to a gene. This CDR3 reads CASSGRDSNSYEQYF. The CDR3 nucleotides are TGTGCCAGCAGCGGCCGGGACAGCAACTCCTACGAGCAGTACTTC.

The rearrangement joins TRBV7-2 to TRBJ2-5; D is undetermined. This CDR3 has 11 residues. With 5 bases removed from V and 7 bases from J, the gap between germline ends came to 8 bases. Per germline, CDR1 SGHTA and CDR2 FQGNSA. The CDR3 DNA is TGTGCCAGCAGCCGGCCGGGGACCCAGTACTTC. It yields the protein CASSRPGTQYF.

The chain carries TRBV9 and TRBJ2-7; possible D gene TRBD1, 6 bases. The germline CDR1 and CDR2 sequences are SGDLS and YYNGEE. V lost 3 bases, J lost 5 bases, and 12 bases lay in between. The CDR3 is 13 amino acids. The CDR3 reads CASSGTAENEQYF. Here the CDR3 DNA reads TGTGCCAGCAGCGGGACAGCCGAGAACGAGCAGTACTTC.

V gene TRBV6-6 combines with J gene TRBJ1-1, with D possibly matching TRBD1 (5 bases). Trimming took 0 bases from V and 0 from J, leaving 8 bases between them. Per germline, CDR1 MNHNY and CDR2 SVGAGI (reference sequence). The CDR3 extends over 15 amino acids. CDR3 loop: CASSYSEDMNTEAFF. For the CDR3, the DNA is TGTGCCAGCAGTTACTCGGAGGACATGAACACTGAAGCTTTCTTT.

This CDR3 reads CARSTWTGAGLSNQPQHF. CDR3 in DNA: TGTGCCAGAAGCACGTGGACAGGGGCGGGTCTGAGCAATCAGCCCCAGCATTTT. J is TRBJ1-5 and V is TRBV5-3; TRBD1 aligns across 9 bases. TRBV5-3 is designated an ORF whose function remains uncertain. V shed 4 bases, J shed 1 base, and the junction held 12 bases outside the gene matches. The CDR3 length is 18 residues.

With respect to this clone: Without the conserved terminal phenylalanine or tryptophan, this CDR3 likely stems from a read error. The chain combines TRBV30 with TRBJ2-7; D is undetermined. The V gene lost 0 bases and the J gene lost 9 bases, with 12 bases spanning the gap. CDR1 and CDR2 (germline): GTSNPN, SVGIG (reference sequence). The CDR3 has 12 amino acids. Written as DNA, the CDR3 is TGTGCCTGGAGTGTTCCCCTGAGCTGGCAGTACTCC. Protein sequence: CAWSVPLSWQYS.

A word on this clone: In the same sample, other DNA sequences code for this CDR3. The chain employs TRBV4-1 and TRBJ2-3; no reliable D call. CDR3 length equals 13 residues. Germline values: CDR1 MGHRA, CDR2 YSYEKL. Trimming pared 1 base from V and 3 bases from J, leaving 5 bases between. The DNA for the CDR3 is TGCGCCAGCAGCCAAGGCCGGACAGATACGCAGTATTTT. This gives the protein CASSQGRTDTQYF.

The chain couples TRBV21-1 to TRBJ2-7; TRBD2 is the table's D call and was not checked against the DNA. TRBV21-1 is a listed pseudogene. The CDR3 is 17 amino acids. The CDR3 region is CASSKTTSGRDEYEQYF. The CDR3 DNA follows: TGTGCCAGCAGCAAGACTACTAGCGGGAGGGATGAGTACGAGCAGTACTTC.

CDR3 sequence reads: CASSSGTGREKNTEAFF. In DNA, the CDR3 is TGTGCCAGCAGCTCGGGGACAGGGAGGGAAAAAAACACTGAAGCTTTCTTT. The chain employs TRBV5-4 and TRBJ1-1; TRBD1 matches 9 bases. The CDR3 has 17 amino acids. After removal of 3 bases from V and 2 bases from J, the junction contained 11 bases not matched to a gene. The germline gives CDR1 SGHNT, CDR2 YYREEE (reference sequence).

The gene calls are TRBV27 and TRBJ2-2, with D possibly being TRBD2 (5 bases). Germline loops: CDR1 MNHEY, CDR2 SMNVEV (reference sequence). V lost 3 bases and J lost 1, with 15 bases in between. This CDR3 has 17 residues. The CDR3 coding sequence is TGTGCCAGCAGTTTTAGGATGTGGAGCGGGAACACCGGGGAGCTGTTTTTT. The encoded protein is CASSFRMWSGNTGELFF.

This sequence joins TRBV6-5 and TRBJ2-7; tentatively, D is TRBD2 (6 bases). The CDR3 runs 14 residues. Trimming removed 2 bases from V and 3 bases from J, with 11 bases in between. Germline CDR1 and CDR2: MNHEY and SVGAGI. CDR3 sequence (DNA): TGTGCCAGCAGTTACGGGGGGTCCATCTACGAGCAGTACTTC. It codes for CASSYGGSIYEQYF.

The genes are TRBV5-4 and TRBJ2-1; D unclear. V was clipped by 6 bases and J by 6 bases, with 13 bases between them. The CDR3 consists of 13 residues. Germline CDR1 reads SGHNT; CDR2 reads YYREEE (reference sequence). This CDR3 is CASKDGIANEQFF. CDR3 bases: TGTGCCAGCAAGGACGGAATAGCCAATGAGCAGTTCTTC.

V and J are TRBV28 and TRBJ2-1; the D is unclear. Germline CDR1 reads MDHEN; CDR2 reads SYDVKM. The CDR3 totals 15 residues. Trimming took off 2 bases at V and 0 bases at J, with 8 bases between the two ends. CDR3 region: CASSLLEGSYNEQFF. For the CDR3, the DNA is TGTGCCAGCAGTTTACTCGAAGGCTCCTACAATGAGCAGTTCTTC.

CDR3 sequence: CASSLWTGNYNEQFF. CDR3 DNA sequence: TGCGCCAGCAGCCTTTGGACAGGGAACTACAATGAGCAGTTCTTC. The rearrangement uses TRBV4-1 and TRBJ2-1; 8 bases fit TRBD1. The V segment lost 4 bases and the J segment 3 bases; nucleotides outside the gene matches: 5. This CDR3 has 15 residues. CDR1 is MGHRA and CDR2 is YSYEKL in the germline V gene.

This clone was counted a single time. This chain links TRBV27 with TRBJ2-7; 10 bases are a match to TRBD1. Trimming removed 6 bases from V and 3 bases from J; junction bases left unmatched: 2. The CDR3 length is 13 residues. Germline assignment: CDR1 MNHEY and CDR2 SMNVEV (reference sequence). CDR3 bases: TGTGCCAGCAGAGACAGGGGGCGCTACGAGCAGTACTTC. Protein product: CASRDRGRYEQYF.

V and J are TRBV4-3 and TRBJ2-7, with 10 bases that match TRBD2. The CDR3 totals 17 residues. The J segment lost 6 bases and the V segment lost 0 bases, leaving 11 bases of the junction unmatched. Germline V CDR1 and CDR2: LGHNA, YSLEER. The CDR3 protein is CASSQELSGRAGSEQYF. CDR3 sequence (DNA): TGCGCCAGCAGCCAAGAACTCAGCGGGAGGGCCGGTAGCGAGCAGTACTTC.

The CDR3 coding sequence is TGTGCCAGCAGCGCAACAGGGGTGGCTCCCTACGAGCAGTACTTC. The encoded protein is CASSATGVAPYEQYF. This chain links TRBV7-9 with TRBJ2-7; TRBD1 matches at 7 bases. Trimming removed 5 bases from V and 2 bases from J; junction bases left unmatched: 9. Germline V gene lookup returns CDR1 SEHNR and CDR2 FQNEAQ (reference sequence). CDR3 size: 15 residues.